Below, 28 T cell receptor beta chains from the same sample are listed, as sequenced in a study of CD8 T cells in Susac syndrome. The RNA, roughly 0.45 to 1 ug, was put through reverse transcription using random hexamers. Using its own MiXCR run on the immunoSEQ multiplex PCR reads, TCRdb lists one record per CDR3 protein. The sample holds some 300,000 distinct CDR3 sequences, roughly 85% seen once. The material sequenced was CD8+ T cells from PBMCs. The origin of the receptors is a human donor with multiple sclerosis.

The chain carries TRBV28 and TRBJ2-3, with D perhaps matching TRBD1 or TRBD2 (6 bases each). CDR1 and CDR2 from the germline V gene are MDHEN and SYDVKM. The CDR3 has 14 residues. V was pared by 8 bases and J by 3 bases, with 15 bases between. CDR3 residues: CASWRDKRTDTQYF. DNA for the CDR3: TGTGCCAGCTGGCGGGACAAGAGAACAGATACGCAGTATTTT. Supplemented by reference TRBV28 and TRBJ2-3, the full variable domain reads DVKVTQSSRYLVKRTGEKVFLECVQDMDHENMFWYRQDPGLGLRLIYFSYDVKMKEKGDIPEGYSVSREKKERFSLILESASTNQTSMYLCASWRDKRTDTQYFGPGTRLTVL.

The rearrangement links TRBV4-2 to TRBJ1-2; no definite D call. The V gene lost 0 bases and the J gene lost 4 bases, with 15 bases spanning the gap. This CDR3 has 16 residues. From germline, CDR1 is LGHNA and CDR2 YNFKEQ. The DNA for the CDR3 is TGTGCCAGCAGCCAAGATGGGTCCGCGGGGATCTATGGCTACACCTTC. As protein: CASSQDGSAGIYGYTF.

The CDR3 protein is CASSTGQGSGELFF. Written as DNA, the CDR3 is TGTGCCAGCAGTACCGGACAGGGGAGCGGGGAGCTGTTTTTT. The chain carries TRBV12-3 or TRBV12-4 and TRBJ2-2; 9 nucleotides align to TRBD1. V shed 5 bases, J shed 7 bases, and the junction held 5 bases outside the gene matches. There are 14 residues in the CDR3.

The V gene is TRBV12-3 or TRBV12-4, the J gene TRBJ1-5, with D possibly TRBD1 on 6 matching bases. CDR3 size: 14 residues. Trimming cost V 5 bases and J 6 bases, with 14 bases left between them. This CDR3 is CASSPTGLGQPQHF. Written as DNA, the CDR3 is TGTGCCAGCAGTCCCACAGGGCTCGGTCAGCCCCAGCATTTT.

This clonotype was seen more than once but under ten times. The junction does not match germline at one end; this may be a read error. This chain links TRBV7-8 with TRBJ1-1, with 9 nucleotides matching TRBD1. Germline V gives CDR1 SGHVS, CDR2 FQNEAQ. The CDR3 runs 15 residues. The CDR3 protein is CASSLPGQGETEAFF. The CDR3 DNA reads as TGTGCTAGCAGCCTGCCGGGACAGGGAGAGACCGAAGCTTTCTTT.

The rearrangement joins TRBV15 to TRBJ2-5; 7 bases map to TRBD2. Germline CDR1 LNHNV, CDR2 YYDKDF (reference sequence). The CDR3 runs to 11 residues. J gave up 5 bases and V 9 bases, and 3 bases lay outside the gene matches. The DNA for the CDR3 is TGTGCCACGGGGAGGGATGAGACCCAGTACTTC. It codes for CATGRDETQYF.

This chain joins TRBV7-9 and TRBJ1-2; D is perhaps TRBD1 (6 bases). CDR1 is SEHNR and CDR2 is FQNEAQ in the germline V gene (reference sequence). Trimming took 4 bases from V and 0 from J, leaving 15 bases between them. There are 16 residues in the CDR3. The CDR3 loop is CASSSLTDSPNYGYTF. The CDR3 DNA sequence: TGTGCCAGCAGCTCCTTGACGGACAGTCCTAACTATGGCTACACCTTC.

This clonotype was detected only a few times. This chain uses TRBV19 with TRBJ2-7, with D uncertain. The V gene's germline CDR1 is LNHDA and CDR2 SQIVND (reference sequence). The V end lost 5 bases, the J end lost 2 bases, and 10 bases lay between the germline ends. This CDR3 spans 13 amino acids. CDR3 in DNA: TGTGCCAGTAGTCCCCGAGACACCTACGAGCAGTACTTC. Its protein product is CASSPRDTYEQYF.

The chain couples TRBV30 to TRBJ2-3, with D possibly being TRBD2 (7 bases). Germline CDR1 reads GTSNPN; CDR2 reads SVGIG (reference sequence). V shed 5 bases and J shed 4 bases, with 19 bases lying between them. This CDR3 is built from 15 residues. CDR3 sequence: CAWGGGLSGADTQYF. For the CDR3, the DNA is TGTGCCTGGGGAGGGGGACTAAGCGGCGCAGATACGCAGTATTTT.

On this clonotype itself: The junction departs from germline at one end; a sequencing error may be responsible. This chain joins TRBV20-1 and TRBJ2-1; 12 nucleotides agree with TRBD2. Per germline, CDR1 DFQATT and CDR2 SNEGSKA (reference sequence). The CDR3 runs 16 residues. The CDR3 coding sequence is TGCAGTGCTCGAGACAGGACTAGCGGGATCTACAATGAGCAGTTCTTC. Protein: CSARDRTSGIYNEQFF.

For the CDR3, the DNA is TGCAGTGCTAGAGATCATGGATCGGTCTACGAGCAGTACTTC. It codes for CSARDHGSVYEQYF. V usage is TRBV20-1 and J usage is TRBJ2-7; D remains unclear. This CDR3 comprises 14 residues. Trimming removed 0 bases at V and 3 bases at J, with 12 bases between. The V gene's germline CDR1 is DFQATT and CDR2 SNEGSKA (reference sequence).

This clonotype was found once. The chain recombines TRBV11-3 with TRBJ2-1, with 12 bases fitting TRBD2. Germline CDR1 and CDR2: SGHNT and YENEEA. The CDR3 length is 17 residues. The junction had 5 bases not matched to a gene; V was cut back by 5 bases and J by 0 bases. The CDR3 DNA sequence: TGTGCCAGCAGCCCTCGACTAGCGGGAGCCTCCTACAATGAGCAGTTCTTC. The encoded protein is CASSPRLAGASYNEQFF.

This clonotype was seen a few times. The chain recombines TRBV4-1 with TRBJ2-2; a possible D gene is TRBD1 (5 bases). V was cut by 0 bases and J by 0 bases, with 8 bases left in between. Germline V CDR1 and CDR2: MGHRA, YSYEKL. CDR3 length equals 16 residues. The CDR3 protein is CASSQDTGPNTGELFF. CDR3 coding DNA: TGCGCCAGCAGCCAAGATACAGGTCCGAACACCGGGGAGCTGTTTTTT.

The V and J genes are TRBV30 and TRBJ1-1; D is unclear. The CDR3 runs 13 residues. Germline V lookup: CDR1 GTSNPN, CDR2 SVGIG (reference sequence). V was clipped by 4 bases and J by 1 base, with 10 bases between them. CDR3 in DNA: TGTGCCTGGAACGTGGTTGGGAACACTGAAGCTTTCTTT. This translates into CAWNVVGNTEAFF.

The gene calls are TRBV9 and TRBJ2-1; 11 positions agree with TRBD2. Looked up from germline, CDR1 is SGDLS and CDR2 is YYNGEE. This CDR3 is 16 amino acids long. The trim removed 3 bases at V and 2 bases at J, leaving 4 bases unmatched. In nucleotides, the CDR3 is TGTGCCAGCAGCGCCGGGACTAGCGGTCCCTACAATGAGCAGTTCTTC. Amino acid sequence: CASSAGTSGPYNEQFF.

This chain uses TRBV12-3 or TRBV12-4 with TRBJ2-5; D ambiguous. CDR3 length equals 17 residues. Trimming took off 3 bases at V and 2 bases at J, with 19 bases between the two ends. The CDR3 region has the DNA TGTGCCAGCAGTTTCCGGTGGAGTGGAGTATCTCAAGAGACCCAGTACTTC. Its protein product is CASSFRWSGVSQETQYF.

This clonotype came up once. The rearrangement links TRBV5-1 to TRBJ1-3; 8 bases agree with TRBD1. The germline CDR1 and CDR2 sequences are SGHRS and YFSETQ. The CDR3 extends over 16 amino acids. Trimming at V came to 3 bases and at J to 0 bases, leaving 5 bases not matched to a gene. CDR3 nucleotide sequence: TGCGCCAGCAGCTCTGGGACAGGCCACTCTGGAAACACCATATATTTT. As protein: CASSSGTGHSGNTIYF.

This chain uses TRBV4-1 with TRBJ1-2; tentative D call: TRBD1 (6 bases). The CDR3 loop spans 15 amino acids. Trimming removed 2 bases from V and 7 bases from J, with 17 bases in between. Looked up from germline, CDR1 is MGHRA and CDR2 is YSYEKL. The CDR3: CASSQLMPGQPGYTF. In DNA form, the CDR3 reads TGCGCCAGCAGCCAACTTATGCCTGGACAGCCTGGCTACACCTTC.

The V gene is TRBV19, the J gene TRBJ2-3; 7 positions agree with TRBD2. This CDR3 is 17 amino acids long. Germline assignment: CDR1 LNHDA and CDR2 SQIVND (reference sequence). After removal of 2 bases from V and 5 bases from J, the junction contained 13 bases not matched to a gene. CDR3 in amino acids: CASSIPGTTYPGDTQYF. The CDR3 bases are TGTGCCAGTAGTATACCAGGGACTACCTACCCCGGAGATACGCAGTATTTT.

The DNA for the CDR3 is TGTGCCAGCAGCAGAACCCTGGGAGAGCAGTACTTC. Its protein is CASSRTLGEQYF. V gene TRBV9 combines with J gene TRBJ2-7; D unclear. Germline V gene sequence: CDR1 SGDLS, CDR2 YYNGEE. V lost 4 bases, J lost 7 bases, and 12 bases lay in between. CDR3 length equals 12 residues. The entire variable domain, with the rest obtained from reference TRBV9 and TRBJ2-7, is as follows: DSGVTQTPKHLITATGQRVTLRCSPRSGDLSVYWYQQSLDQGLQFLIQYYNGEERAKGNILERFSAQQFPDLHSELNLSSLELGDSALYFCASSRTLGEQYFGPGTRLTVT.

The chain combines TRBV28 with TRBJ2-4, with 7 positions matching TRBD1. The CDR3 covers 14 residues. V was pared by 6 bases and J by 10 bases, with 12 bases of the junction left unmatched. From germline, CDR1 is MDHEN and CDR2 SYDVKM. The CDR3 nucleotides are TGTGCCAGCAGCCTCAGGGGGTCTTACGGGATTCAGTACTTC. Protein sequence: CASSLRGSYGIQYF.

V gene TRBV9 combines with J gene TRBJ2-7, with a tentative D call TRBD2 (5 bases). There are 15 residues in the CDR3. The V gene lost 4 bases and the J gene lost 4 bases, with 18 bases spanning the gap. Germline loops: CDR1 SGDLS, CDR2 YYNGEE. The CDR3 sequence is CASSSPDGSGYEQYF. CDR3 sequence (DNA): TGTGCCAGCAGCTCTCCGGACGGGTCGGGGTACGAGCAGTACTTC.

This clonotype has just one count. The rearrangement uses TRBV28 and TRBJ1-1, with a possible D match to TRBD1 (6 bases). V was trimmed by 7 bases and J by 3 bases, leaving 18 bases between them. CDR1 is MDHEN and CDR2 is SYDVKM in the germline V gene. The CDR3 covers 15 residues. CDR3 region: CASILLPGADTEAFF. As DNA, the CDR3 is TGTGCCAGCATCCTACTTCCGGGGGCGGACACTGAAGCTTTCTTT.

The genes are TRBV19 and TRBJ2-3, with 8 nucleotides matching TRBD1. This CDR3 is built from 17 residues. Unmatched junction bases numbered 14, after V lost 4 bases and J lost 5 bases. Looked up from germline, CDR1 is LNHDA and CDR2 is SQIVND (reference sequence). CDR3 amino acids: CASSTPLWTGIRDTQYF. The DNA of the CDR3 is TGTGCCAGTAGTACCCCCCTGTGGACAGGGATTCGAGATACGCAGTATTTT.

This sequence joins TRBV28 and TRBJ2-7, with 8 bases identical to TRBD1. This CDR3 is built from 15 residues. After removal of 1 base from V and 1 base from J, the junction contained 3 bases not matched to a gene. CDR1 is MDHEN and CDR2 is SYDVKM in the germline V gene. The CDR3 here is CASSLSQGASYEQYF. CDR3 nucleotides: TGTGCCAGCAGTTTATCCCAGGGGGCGTCCTACGAGCAGTACTTC.

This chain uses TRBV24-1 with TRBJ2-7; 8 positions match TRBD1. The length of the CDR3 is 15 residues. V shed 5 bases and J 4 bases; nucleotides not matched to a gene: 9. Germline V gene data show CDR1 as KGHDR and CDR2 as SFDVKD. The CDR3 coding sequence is TGTGCCACCAGTGCCCGGGACAGGCCGTATTACGAGCAGTACTTC. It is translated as CATSARDRPYYEQYF.

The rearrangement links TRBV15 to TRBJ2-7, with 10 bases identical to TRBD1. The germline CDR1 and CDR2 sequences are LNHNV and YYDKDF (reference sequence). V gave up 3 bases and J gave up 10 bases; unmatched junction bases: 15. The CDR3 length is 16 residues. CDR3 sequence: CATSSTYGTGDIKQYF. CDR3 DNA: TGTGCCACCAGCAGCACTTATGGGACAGGGGATATTAAACAGTACTTC. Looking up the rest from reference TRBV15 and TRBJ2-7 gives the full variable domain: DAMVIQNPRYQVTQFGKPVTLSCSQTLNHNVMYWYQQKSSQAPKLLFHYYDKDFNNEADTPDNFQSRRPNTSFCFLDIRSPGLGDTAMYLCATSSTYGTGDIKQYFGPGTRLTVT.

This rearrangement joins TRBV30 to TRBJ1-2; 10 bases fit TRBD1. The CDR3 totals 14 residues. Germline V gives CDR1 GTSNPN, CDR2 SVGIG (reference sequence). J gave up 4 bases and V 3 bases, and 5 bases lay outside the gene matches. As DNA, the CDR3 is TGTGCCTGGAGCGTGAGGACAGGGGGCTATGGCTACACCTTC. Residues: CAWSVRTGGYGYTF.